Listed here are 6 T cell receptor beta chains from one sample, sequenced in a study of blood T cell repertoires in COVID-19. Here immunoSEQ multiplex PCR was the method, and the copy in TCRdb shows in-frame clones only, minus some. The sample lists fewer than 450,000 clones, about 92% occurring once. The sample consisted of PBMCs or T cells enriched from blood (not recorded which). The receptors stem from a man younger than 35 who had recovered from COVID-19.

CDR3 amino acids: CASSKGTGNTEAFF. CDR3 DNA: TGTGCCAGCAGCAAAGGGACAGGGAACACTGAAGCTTTCTTT. The chain carries TRBV21-1 and TRBJ1-1; the D segment call TRBD1 is taken from the table without a DNA check. TRBV21-1 is a known pseudogene. This CDR3 region has 14 residues.

The J gene is TRBJ1-4, the V gene TRBV3-1 (or the pseudogene TRBV3-2), with D possibly matching TRBD1 (6 bases). The CDR3 is 16 amino acids. The V gene lost 2 bases and the J gene lost 7 bases, with 17 bases spanning the gap. Germline loops: CDR1 LGHDT, CDR2 YNNKEL (reference sequence). The CDR3 loop is CASSQRVTGWPEKLFF. CDR3 bases: TGTGCCAGCAGCCAACGCGTCACAGGGTGGCCTGAAAAACTGTTTTTT.

This clone is a singleton in its sample. The chain uses TRBV2 and TRBJ1-2; a weak D match, TRBD1 (5 bases). The V and J ends lost 4 bases and 2 bases respectively, with 11 bases between them. This CDR3 contains 14 residues. The germline CDR1 and CDR2 sequences are SNHLY and FYNNEI. The DNA of the CDR3 is TGTGCCAGCAGTGTAGAGGGACTGAACTATGGCTACACCTTC. This sequence encodes CASSVEGLNYGYTF.

The chain recombines TRBV12-1 with TRBJ1-4. TRBV12-1 is a listed pseudogene. This CDR3 is 17 amino acids long. The CDR3, as DNA: TGTGCCAGCAGCCTGTGGTGGAGGCGAACAACTAATGAAAAACTGTTTTTT. As protein: CASSLWWRRTTNEKLFF.

The chain recombines TRBV6-6 with TRBJ1-5; D unresolved. Germline values: CDR1 MNHNY, CDR2 SVGAGI (reference sequence). There are 14 residues in the CDR3. V lost 5 bases and J 1 base, leaving 9 bases between the germline ends. The CDR3 loop is CASSPGLSNQPQHF. The CDR3 DNA reads as TGTGCCAGCAGTCCCGGGTTAAGCAATCAGCCCCAGCATTTT.

The rearrangement joins TRBV6-5 to TRBJ1-2, with 10 bases identical to TRBD1. The V and J ends lost 6 bases and 2 bases, in that order; junction bases with no gene match: 6. Germline V gives CDR1 MNHEY, CDR2 SVGAGI. The CDR3 length is 15 residues. The CDR3, as DNA: TGTGCCAGCAGGGGAGTGGGACAGGGGAACTATGGCTACACCTTC. Translation: CASRGVGQGNYGYTF.